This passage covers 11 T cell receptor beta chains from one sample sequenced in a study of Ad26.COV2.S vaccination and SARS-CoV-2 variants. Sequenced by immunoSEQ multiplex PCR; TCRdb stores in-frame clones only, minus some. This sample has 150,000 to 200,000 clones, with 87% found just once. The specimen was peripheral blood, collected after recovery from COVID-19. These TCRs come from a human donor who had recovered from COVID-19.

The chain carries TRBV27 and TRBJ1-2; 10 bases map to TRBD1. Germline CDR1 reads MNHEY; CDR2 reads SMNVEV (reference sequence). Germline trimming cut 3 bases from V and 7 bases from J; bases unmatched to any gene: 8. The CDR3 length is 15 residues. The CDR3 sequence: CASSFGQGVLGGYTF. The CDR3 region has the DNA TGTGCCAGCAGTTTCGGACAGGGGGTCTTGGGTGGCTACACCTTC.

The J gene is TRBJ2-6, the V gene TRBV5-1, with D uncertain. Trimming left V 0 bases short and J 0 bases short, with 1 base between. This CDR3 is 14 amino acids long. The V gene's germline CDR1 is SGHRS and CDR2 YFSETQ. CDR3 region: CASSLDSGANVLTF. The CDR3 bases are TGCGCCAGCAGCTTGGACTCTGGGGCCAACGTCCTGACTTTC.

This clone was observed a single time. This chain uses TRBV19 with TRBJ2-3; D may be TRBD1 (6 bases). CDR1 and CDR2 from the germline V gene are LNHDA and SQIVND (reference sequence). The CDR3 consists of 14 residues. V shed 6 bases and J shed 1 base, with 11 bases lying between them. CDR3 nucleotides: TGTGCCAGTAGAACAGGGACCCGCACAGATACGCAGTATTTT. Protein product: CASRTGTRTDTQYF.

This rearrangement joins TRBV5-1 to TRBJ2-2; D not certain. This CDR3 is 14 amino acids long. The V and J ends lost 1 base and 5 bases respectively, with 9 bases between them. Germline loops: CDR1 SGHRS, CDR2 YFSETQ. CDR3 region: CASSLIMTTGELFF. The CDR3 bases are TGCGCCAGCAGCTTGATTATGACGACCGGGGAGCTGTTTTTT.

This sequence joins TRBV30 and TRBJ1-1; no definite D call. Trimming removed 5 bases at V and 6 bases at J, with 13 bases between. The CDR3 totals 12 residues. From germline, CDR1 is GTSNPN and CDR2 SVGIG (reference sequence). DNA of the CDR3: TGTGCCTGGCTCCACGGCCTAGCTGAAGCTTTCTTT. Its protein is CAWLHGLAEAFF.

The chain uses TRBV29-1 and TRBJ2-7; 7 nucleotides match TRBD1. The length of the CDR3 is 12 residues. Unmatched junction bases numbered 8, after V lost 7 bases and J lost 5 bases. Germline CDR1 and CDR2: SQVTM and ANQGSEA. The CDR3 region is CSARDRDHEQYF. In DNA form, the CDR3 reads TGCAGCGCCCGTGACAGGGACCACGAGCAGTACTTC.

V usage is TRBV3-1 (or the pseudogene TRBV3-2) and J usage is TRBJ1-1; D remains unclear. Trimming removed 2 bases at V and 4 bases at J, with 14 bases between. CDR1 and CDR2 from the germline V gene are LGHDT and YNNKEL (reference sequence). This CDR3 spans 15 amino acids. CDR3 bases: TGTGCCAGCAGCCAATTGGAGGGCCCAGCCACTGAAGCTTTCTTT. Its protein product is CASSQLEGPATEAFF.

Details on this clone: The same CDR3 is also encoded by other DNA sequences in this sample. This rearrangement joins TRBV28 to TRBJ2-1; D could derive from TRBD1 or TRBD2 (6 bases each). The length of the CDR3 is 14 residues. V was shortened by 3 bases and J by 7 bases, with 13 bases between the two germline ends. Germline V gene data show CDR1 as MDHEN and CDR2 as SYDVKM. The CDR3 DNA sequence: TGTGCCAGCAGTTTGAGGGGGGCGGGGAATGAGCAGTTCTTC. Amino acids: CASSLRGAGNEQFF.

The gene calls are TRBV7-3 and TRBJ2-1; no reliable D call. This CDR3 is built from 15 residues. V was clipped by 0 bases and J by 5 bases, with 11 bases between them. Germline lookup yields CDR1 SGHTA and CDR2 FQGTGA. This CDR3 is CASSLTSLSNNEQFF. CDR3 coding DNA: TGTGCCAGCAGCTTAACTTCGCTCAGTAACAATGAGCAGTTCTTC.

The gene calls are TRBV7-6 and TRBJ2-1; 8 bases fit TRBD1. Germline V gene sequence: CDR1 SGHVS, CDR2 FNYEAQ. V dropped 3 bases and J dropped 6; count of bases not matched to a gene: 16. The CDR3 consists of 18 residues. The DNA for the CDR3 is TGTGCCAGCAGCTTCTTCGGACAGGGCCCCTTAACAGGCAATGAGCAGTTCTTC. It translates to CASSFFGQGPLTGNEQFF.

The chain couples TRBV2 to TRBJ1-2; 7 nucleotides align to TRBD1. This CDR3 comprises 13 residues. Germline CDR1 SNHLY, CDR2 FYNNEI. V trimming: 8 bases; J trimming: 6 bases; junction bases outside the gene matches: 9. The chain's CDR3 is CASRTQGPDGYTF. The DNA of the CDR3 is TGTGCCAGCCGGACACAGGGGCCGGATGGCTACACCTTC.